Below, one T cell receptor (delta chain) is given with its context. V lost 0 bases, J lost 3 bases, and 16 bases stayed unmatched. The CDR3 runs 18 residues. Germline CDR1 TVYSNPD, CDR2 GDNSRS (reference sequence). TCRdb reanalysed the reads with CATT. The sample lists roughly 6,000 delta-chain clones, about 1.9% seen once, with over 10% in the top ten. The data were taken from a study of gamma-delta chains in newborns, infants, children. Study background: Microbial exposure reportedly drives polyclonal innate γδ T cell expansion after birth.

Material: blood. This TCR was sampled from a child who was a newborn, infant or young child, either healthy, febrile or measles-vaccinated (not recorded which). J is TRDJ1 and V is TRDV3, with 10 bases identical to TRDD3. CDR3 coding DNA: TGTGCCTTTAGGCCCAACTTTCTGGGGGATAGATCCGCCGATAAACTCATCTTT. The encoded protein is CAFRPNFLGDRSADKLIF.